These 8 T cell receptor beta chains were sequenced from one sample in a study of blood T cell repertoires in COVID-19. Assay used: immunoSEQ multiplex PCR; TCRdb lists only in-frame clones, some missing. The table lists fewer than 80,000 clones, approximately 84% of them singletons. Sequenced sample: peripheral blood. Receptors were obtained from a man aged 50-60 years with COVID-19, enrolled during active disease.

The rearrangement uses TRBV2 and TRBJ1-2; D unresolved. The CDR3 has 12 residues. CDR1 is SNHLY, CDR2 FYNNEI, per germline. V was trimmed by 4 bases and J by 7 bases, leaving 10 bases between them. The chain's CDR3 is CASSVVHSGYTF. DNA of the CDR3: TGTGCCAGCAGTGTCGTGCACAGTGGCTACACCTTC.

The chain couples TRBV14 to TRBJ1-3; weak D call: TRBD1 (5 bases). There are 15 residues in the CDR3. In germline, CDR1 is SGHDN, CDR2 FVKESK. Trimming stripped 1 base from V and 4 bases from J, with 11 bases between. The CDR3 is CASSQVGGFGNTIYF. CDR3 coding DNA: TGTGCCAGCAGCCAAGTCGGGGGGTTCGGAAACACCATATATTTT.

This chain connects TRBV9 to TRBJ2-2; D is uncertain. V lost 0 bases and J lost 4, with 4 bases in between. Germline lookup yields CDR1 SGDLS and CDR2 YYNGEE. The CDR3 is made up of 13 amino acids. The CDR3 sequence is CASSVASTGELFF. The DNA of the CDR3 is TGTGCCAGCAGCGTAGCTAGCACCGGGGAGCTGTTTTTT.

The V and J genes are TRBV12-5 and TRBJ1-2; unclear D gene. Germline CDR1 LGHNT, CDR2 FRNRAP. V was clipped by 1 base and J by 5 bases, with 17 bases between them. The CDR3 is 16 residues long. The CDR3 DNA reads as TGTGCTAGTGGTTTGGGAAGAACTGAGGGTCGGTATGGCTACACCTTC. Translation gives CASGLGRTEGRYGYTF. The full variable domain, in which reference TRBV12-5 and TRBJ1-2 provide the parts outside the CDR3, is DARVTQTPRHKVTEMGQEVTMRCQPILGHNTVFWYRQTMMQGLELLAYFRNRAPLDDSGMPKDRFSAEMPDATLATLKIQPSEPRDSAVYFCASGLGRTEGRYGYTFGSGTRLTVV.

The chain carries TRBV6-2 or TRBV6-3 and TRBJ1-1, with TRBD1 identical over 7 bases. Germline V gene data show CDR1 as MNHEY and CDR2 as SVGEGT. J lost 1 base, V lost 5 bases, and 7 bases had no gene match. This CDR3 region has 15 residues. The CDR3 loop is CASSPGTEGNTEAFF. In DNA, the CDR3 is TGTGCCAGCAGTCCCGGGACAGAAGGGAACACTGAAGCTTTCTTT.

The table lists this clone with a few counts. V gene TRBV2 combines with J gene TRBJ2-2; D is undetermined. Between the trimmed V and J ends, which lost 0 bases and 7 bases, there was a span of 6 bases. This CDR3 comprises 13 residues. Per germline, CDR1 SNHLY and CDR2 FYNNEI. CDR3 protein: CASSEAVYGELFF. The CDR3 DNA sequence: TGTGCCAGCAGTGAAGCCGTTTACGGGGAGCTGTTTTTT. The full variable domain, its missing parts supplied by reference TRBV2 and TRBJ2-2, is EPEVTQTPSHQVTQMGQEVILRCVPISNHLYFYWYRQILGQKVEFLVSFYNNEISEKSEIFDDQFSVERPDGSNFTLKIRSTKLEDSAMYFCASSEAVYGELFFGEGSRLTVL.

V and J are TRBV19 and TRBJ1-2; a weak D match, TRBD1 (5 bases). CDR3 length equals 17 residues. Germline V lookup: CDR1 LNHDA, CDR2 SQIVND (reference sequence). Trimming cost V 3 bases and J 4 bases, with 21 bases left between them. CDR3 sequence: CASSIPIGREDFYGYTF. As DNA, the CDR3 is TGTGCCAGTAGTATCCCCATTGGCAGGGAAGATTTCTATGGCTACACCTTC.

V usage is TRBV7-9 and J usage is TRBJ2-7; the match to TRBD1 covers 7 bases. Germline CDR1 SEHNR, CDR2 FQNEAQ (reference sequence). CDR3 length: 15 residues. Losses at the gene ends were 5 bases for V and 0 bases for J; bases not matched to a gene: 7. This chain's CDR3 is CASSHRQGSSYEQYF. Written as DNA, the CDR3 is TGTGCCAGCAGCCACCGACAGGGAAGCTCCTACGAGCAGTACTTC. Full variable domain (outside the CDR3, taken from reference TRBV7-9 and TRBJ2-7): DTGVSQNPRHKITKRGQNVTFRCDPISEHNRLYWYRQTLGQGPEFLTYFQNEAQLEKSRLLSDRFSAERPKGSFSTLEIQRTEQGDSAMYLCASSHRQGSSYEQYFGPGTRLTVT.